The present T cell receptor beta chain was sequenced within a study of blood T cell repertoires in COVID-19. Study at large: The United States, Italy and Spain supplied acute and convalescent COVID-19 samples. Nucleic acid was either cDNA or gDNA, and it came from T cells, B-cell-depleted T cells, or PBMCs.

Study processing details: Reference gene primer amplification in the assay estimated nucleated cell counts. Data came from immunoSEQ multiplex PCR; TCRdb stores just in-frame clones and leaves some out. The V and J calls and clone size come from that table; D and trimming were worked out from the DNA. The table has 130,000 to 150,000 clones, roughly 79% seen once; the top ten hold over 8%. CDR1 and CDR2 (germline): SGHKS, YYEKEE (reference sequence). The CDR3 sequence is 14 residues long. V was pared by 0 bases and J by 8 bases, with 9 bases between. This clone was found a few times. This chain links TRBV5-5 with TRBJ1-6; a possible D gene is TRBD1 (6 bases). Specimen: peripheral blood. The sequence derives from a human donor in a cohort sampled during active COVID-19. CDR3 sequence: CASSLDRADSPLHF. The CDR3 DNA is TGTGCCAGCAGCTTGGACAGGGCGGATTCACCCCTCCACTTT. The full variable domain, with the rest looked up from reference TRBV5-5 and TRBJ1-6, is DAGVTQSPTHLIKTRGQQVTLRCSPISGHKSVSWYQQVLGQGPQFIFQYYEKEERGRGNFPDRFSARQFPNYSSELNVNALLLGDSALYLCASSLDRADSPLHFGNGTRLTVT.